This T cell receptor (beta chain) was captured by sequencing in a study of graft-versus-host responses after intestinal transplantation. Study-level results: Recipient-marrow GvH clones were detected, some having first appeared in ileum or blood.

Method: immunoSEQ multiplex PCR; TCRdb's copy keeps in-frame clones and lacks some. In the table there are under 150,000 clones, approximately 96% of which are singletons. On this clone itself: As yet, its antigen is unknown.

The CDR3 spans 14 residues. From germline, CDR1 is MDHEN and CDR2 SYDVKM. V was cut by 2 bases and J by 1 base, with 8 bases left in between. The sequence derives from a human donor who received an intestinal transplant. The chain couples TRBV28 to TRBJ1-1, with a weak D call TRBD1 (6 bases). Sequenced material: unstimulated CD8+ T cells sorted from spleen or lymph node cells, taken before intestinal transplant. The CDR3 DNA sequence: TGTGCCAGCAGTTTAGCAGGGGAGAACACTGAAGCTTTCTTT. This encodes CASSLAGENTEAFF.